This T cell receptor beta chain appears in the sequencing data of a study of spatial heterogeneity in lung cancer. Study results and limitations: Resection blood, more than follow-up blood, showed ubiquitous expanded tumor TCRs.

Documented time point: sample taken at primary tumor resection. Sequencing was performed on whole RNA extracted from tumor and nontumor lung tissue, or from frozen PBMC, and the material was left unsorted. TCRdb used MiXCR to reprocess the 5' RACE reads, holding one entry per CDR3 protein. Here the sample spans 50,000 or so distinct CDR3 sequences, about 7.4% being singletons. The table lists this clonotype with many counts. Its antigen remains unknown. The CDR3 spans 17 residues. Germline V CDR1 and CDR2: SGHTA, FQGNSA. Trimming pared 2 bases from V and 3 bases from J, leaving 17 bases between. The chain is built from TRBV7-2 and TRBJ1-3; D is possibly TRBD1 (6 bases). The origin of this receptor is a female donor with early-stage non-small cell lung cancer. Material: PBMCs, obtained at surgery. CDR3 protein: CASSLQFPGAGGNTIYF. The DNA for the CDR3 is TGTGCCAGCAGCTTACAGTTCCCGGGGGCTGGTGGAAACACCATATATTTT.